This T cell receptor (beta chain) is from a study of persistence of HIV-infected CD4 T cells. Study-wide points: Rare CMV-responding cells carrying HIV-1 proviruses were not analyzed separately for TCR. Within sorted populations, more oligoclonal TCRs accompanied more oligoclonal proviruses.

Concerning this clone: Antigen unknown.

This was the immunoSEQ version 4 assay in survey mode. Produced via immunoSEQ multiplex PCR; TCRdb's table is partial and in-frame only. The sample includes under 25,000 clones, approximately 65% of them seen just once. The CDR3 sequence is 17 residues long. V was pared by 0 bases and J by 6 bases, with 10 bases of the junction left unmatched. Germline CDR1 is LGHDT and CDR2 is YNNKEL (reference sequence). Cells were stimulated with overlapping HIV-1 Gag 15-mer peptides. Sorting selected CD4+ T cells upregulating both CD40 ligand and CD69. The chain links TRBV3-1 (or the pseudogene TRBV3-2) to TRBJ2-4, with 8 bases that match TRBD2. Sequenced material: CD4+ T cells sorted from PBMCs after approximately 19-hour stimulation, taken from a patient who received antiretroviral therapy. The source of this sequence is an adult woman with HIV who was CMV-seropositive. The CDR3 loop reads CASSQEALAGGGNIQYF. Here the CDR3 DNA reads TGTGCCAGCAGCCAAGAGGCCCTCGCGGGGGGCGGAAACATTCAGTACTTC.